This entry is about one TCR beta chain. Its specificity is unknown. This CDR3 is 16 amino acids long. V lost 3 bases to trimming and J lost 1 base; unmatched junction nucleotides: 4. Germline CDR1 is KGHDR and CDR2 is SFDVKD. TCRdb used MiXCR to reprocess the 5' RACE reads, holding one entry per CDR3 protein. The table includes 500,000 to 650,000 distinct CDR3 sequences, less than 20% detected once. This specimen comes from a study of T cells after yellow fever vaccination. Study-wide results and caveats: It was the secondary response that reached its peak faster, day 5 versus 15, but it was weaker.

This receptor was taken from a man aged 18-30 years who received the YFV17D yellow fever vaccine. The sequenced sample was PBMCs, obtained 5 days after the first yellow fever vaccination. The V and J genes are TRBV24-1 and TRBJ2-1; 8 nucleotides match TRBD1. The CDR3 loop reads CATSDTGQGSYNEQFF. DNA of the CDR3: TGTGCCACCAGTGATACCGGACAGGGATCCTACAATGAGCAGTTCTTC.